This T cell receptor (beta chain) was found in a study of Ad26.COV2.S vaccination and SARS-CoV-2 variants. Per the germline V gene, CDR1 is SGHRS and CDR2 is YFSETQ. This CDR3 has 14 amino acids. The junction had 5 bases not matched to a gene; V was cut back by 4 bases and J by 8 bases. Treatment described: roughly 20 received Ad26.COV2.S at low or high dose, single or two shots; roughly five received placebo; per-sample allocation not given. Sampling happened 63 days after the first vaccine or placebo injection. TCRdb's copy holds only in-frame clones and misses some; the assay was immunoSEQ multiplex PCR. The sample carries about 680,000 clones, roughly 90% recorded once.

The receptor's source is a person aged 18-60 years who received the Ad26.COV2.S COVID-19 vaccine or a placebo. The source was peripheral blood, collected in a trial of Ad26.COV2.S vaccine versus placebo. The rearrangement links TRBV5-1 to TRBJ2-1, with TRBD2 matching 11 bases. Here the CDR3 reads CASSLTSGSDEQFF. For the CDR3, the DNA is TGCGCCAGCAGCCTTACTAGCGGGAGCGATGAGCAGTTCTTC. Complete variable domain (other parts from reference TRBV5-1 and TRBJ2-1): KAGVTQTPRYLIKTRGQQVTLSCSPISGHRSVSWYQQTPGQGLQFLFEYFSETQRNKGNFPGRFSGRQFSNSRSEMNVSTLELGDSALYLCASSLTSGSDEQFFGPGTRLTVL.